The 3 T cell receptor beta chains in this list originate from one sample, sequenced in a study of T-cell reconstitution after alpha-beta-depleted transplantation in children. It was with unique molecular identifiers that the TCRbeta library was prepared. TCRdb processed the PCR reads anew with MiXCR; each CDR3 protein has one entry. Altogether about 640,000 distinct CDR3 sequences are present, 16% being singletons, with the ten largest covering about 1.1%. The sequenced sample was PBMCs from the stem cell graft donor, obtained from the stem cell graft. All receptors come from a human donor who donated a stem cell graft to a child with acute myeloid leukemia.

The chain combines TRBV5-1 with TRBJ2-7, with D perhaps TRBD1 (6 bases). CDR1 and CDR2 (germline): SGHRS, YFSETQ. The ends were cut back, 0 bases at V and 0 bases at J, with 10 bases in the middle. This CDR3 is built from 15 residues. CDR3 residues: CASSLEGQTSYEQYF. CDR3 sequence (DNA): TGCGCCAGCAGCTTGGAGGGACAAACCTCCTACGAGCAGTACTTC.

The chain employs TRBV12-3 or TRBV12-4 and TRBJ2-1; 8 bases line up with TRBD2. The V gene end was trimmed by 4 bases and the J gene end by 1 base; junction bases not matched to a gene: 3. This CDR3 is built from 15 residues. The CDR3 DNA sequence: TGTGCCAGCAGTTCGGGGGGGCTTTCCTACAATGAGCAGTTCTTC. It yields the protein CASSSGGLSYNEQFF.

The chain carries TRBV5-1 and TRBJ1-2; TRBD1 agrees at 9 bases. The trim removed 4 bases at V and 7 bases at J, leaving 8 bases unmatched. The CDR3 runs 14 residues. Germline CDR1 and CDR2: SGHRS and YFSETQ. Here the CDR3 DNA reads TGCGCCAGCAGCGTTGACCGGGACAGGGTTGGCTACACCTTC. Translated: CASSVDRDRVGYTF.